This T cell receptor beta chain derives from a study of blood T cell repertoires in COVID-19. As for the study in general: Researchers got acute and convalescent COVID-19 samples from the United States, Italy and Spain. Nucleic acid was either cDNA or gDNA, and it came from T cells, B-cell-depleted T cells, or PBMCs.

The authors' processing: Nucleated cell counts were estimated from reference gene primer amplification. The protocol was immunoSEQ multiplex PCR, while the TCRdb copy is restricted to in-frame clones and leaves out a portion. The V and J calls and clone size come from that table; D and trimming were worked out from the DNA. Altogether some 150,000 clones are present, approximately 86% being singletons, with the ten largest covering 3% to 4%. The CDR3 consists of 13 residues. V lost 6 bases to trimming and J lost 8 bases, with 15 bases between them. Germline V gene data show CDR1 as SGHDT and CDR2 as YYEEEE.

The receptor was isolated from a man in his 70s with acute or convalescent COVID-19. This chain joins TRBV5-6 and TRBJ2-1; the D gene is possibly TRBD2 (7 bases). Sequenced material: peripheral blood. The CDR3 region is CASTRGASDEQFF. CDR3 coding DNA: TGTGCCAGCACACGGGGGGCTTCGGATGAGCAGTTCTTC.